This entry lists 24 T cell receptor beta chains sequenced from one sample in a study of shared clonotypes between healthy human individuals. Here immunoSEQ multiplex PCR was the method, and the copy in TCRdb shows in-frame clones only, minus some. The sample carries more than 900,000 clones, more than 75% recorded once. Material for sequencing was memory CD4+ T cells from PBMCs. Subset given: CD45RA-negative fraction. Receptor source: a man between 18 and 29 years old in good health. Some clones in this sample may be carry-over from other donors' samples.

The rearrangement joins TRBV7-3 to TRBJ2-2, with a weak D call TRBD2 (5 bases). The germline V gene encodes CDR1 SGHTA and CDR2 FQGTGA. Trimming took off 5 bases at V and 0 bases at J, with 13 bases between the two ends. This CDR3 contains 16 residues. CDR3 DNA sequence: TGTGCCAGCAGCGCAATCGGGGTTCCGAACACCGGGGAGCTGTTTTTT. Its protein is CASSAIGVPNTGELFF. Based on the CDR3 plus reference TRBV7-3 and TRBJ2-2, the full variable domain is GAGVSQTPSNKVTEKGKYVELRCDPISGHTALYWYRQSLGQGPEFLIYFQGTGAADDSGLPNDRFFAVRPEGSVSTLKIQRTERGDSAVYLCASSAIGVPNTGELFFGEGSRLTVL.

This clone showed up many times. This chain uses TRBV9 with TRBJ2-7; TRBD1 might be the D (6 bases). V lost 0 bases and J 3 bases, leaving 13 bases between the germline ends. The CDR3 is 15 amino acids. Germline assignment: CDR1 SGDLS and CDR2 YYNGEE. Here the CDR3 reads CASSVGHRASYEQYF. DNA for the CDR3: TGTGCCAGCAGCGTAGGTCACAGGGCAAGCTACGAGCAGTACTTC. The full variable domain, in which reference TRBV9 and TRBJ2-7 provide the parts outside the CDR3, is DSGVTQTPKHLITATGQRVTLRCSPRSGDLSVYWYQQSLDQGLQFLIQYYNGEERAKGNILERFSAQQFPDLHSELNLSSLELGDSALYFCASSVGHRASYEQYFGPGTRLTVT.

The CDR3 loop reads CASSAYPRVASSYNEQFF. CDR3 DNA sequence: TGTGCCAGCAGCGCTTACCCCCGCGTTGCTAGCTCCTACAATGAGCAGTTCTTC. V is TRBV9 and J is TRBJ2-1, with D unclear. In germline, CDR1 is SGDLS, CDR2 YYNGEE. The CDR3 contains 18 residues. V lost 3 bases and J 0 bases, leaving 19 bases between the germline ends.

On this clone itself: This specimen includes other DNA sequences encoding the same CDR3. The CDR3, as DNA: TGTGCCAGCAGCGCAAACACAGATACGCAGTATTTT. It specifies CASSANTDTQYF. J is TRBJ2-3 and V is TRBV9; D is unresolved. The CDR3 spans 12 residues. Germline V gene lookup returns CDR1 SGDLS and CDR2 YYNGEE. V was shortened by 3 bases and J by 2 bases, with 4 bases between the two germline ends.

The chain links TRBV4-3 to TRBJ2-7, with D maybe TRBD2 (5 bases). The germline CDR1 and CDR2 sequences are LGHNA and YSLEER. This CDR3 is built from 15 residues. V was trimmed by 0 bases and J by 3 bases, leaving 12 bases between them. The CDR3 here is CASSQEGVGYYEQYF. CDR3 in DNA: TGCGCCAGCAGCCAAGAGGGAGTGGGCTACTACGAGCAGTACTTC.

This clone was found a few times. The chain has TRBV28 and TRBJ2-1, with 8 bases matching TRBD2. Germline CDR1 and CDR2: MDHEN and SYDVKM. This CDR3 region has 13 residues. V lost 2 bases and J lost 15; bases outside the gene matches: 9. CDR3 bases: TGTGCCAGCAGTTTAGTCTCGGGAGGGCCACGGTTCTTC. It translates to CASSLVSGGPRFF.

V usage is TRBV2 and J usage is TRBJ2-5, with D uncertain. The J call may be wrong; the DNA end is better matched by TRBJ2-7. Germline CDR1 and CDR2: SNHLY and FYNNEI. This CDR3 has 14 residues. This chain's CDR3 is CASSETASSYEQYF. In nucleotides, the CDR3 is TGTGCCAGCAGTGAAACAGCTAGCTCCTACGAGCAGTACTTC.

The J gene is TRBJ2-7, the V gene TRBV6-5; D gene ambiguous. CDR1 and CDR2 from the germline V gene are MNHEY and SVGAGI. Trimming shortened V by 0 bases and J by 8 bases, and 5 bases separated the two germline ends. The CDR3 is 11 residues long. CDR3 nucleotides: TGTGCCAGCAGTTACTCTACGAAGCAGTACTTC. It yields the protein CASSYSTKQYF.

This CDR3 reads CASSFGDRGPEGEQYF. Written as DNA, the CDR3 is TGCGCCAGCAGCTTTGGGGATAGGGGACCGGAGGGCGAGCAGTACTTC. The chain uses TRBV5-1 and TRBJ2-7, with D maybe TRBD2 (6 bases). CDR1 and CDR2 from the germline V gene are SGHRS and YFSETQ. The CDR3 contains 16 residues. Trimming took off 2 bases at V and 6 bases at J, with 21 bases between the two ends.

The chain links TRBV5-6 to TRBJ2-7; D is ambiguous. The CDR3 runs to 15 residues. CDR1 is SGHDT and CDR2 is YYEEEE in the germline V gene. V was shortened by 0 bases and J by 6 bases, with 16 bases between the two germline ends. CDR3 sequence: CASSLERIRTGEQYF. CDR3 in DNA: TGTGCCAGCAGCTTGGAAAGGATCCGTACGGGCGAGCAGTACTTC.

This sequence joins TRBV28 and TRBJ2-3; 10 bases are shared with TRBD2. V lost 4 bases, J lost 4 bases, and 2 bases stayed unmatched. This CDR3 region has 14 residues. CDR1 is MDHEN, CDR2 SYDVKM, per germline. The CDR3 DNA sequence: TGTGCCAGCAGTTCCGGACTAGCGGCAGATACGCAGTATTTT. Its translation: CASSSGLAADTQYF.

The V call is TRBV6-6, the J call TRBJ1-5, with no clear D. Germline V gene lookup returns CDR1 MNHNY and CDR2 SVGAGI (reference sequence). V was cut by 2 bases and J by 5 bases, with 7 bases left in between. This CDR3 is 13 amino acids long. CDR3 nucleotides: TGTGCCAGCAGTTACGGCGGCTATCAGCCCCAGCATTTT. Translation: CASSYGGYQPQHF.

The chain uses TRBV5-1 and TRBJ2-3; 10 bases align to TRBD2. V shed 4 bases and J 6 bases; nucleotides not matched to a gene: 8. This CDR3 spans 15 amino acids. From germline, CDR1 is SGHRS and CDR2 YFSETQ. The CDR3 region is CASSGRTSGGDTQYF. The CDR3 coding sequence is TGCGCCAGCAGCGGAAGGACTAGCGGAGGGGATACGCAGTATTTT.

Points on this clone: At the DNA level, this CDR3 is encoded by other sequences in the same sample as well. The chain couples TRBV15 to TRBJ2-7, with D perhaps matching TRBD1 or TRBD2 (5 bases each). Germline V gives CDR1 LNHNV, CDR2 YYDKDF (reference sequence). With 1 base removed from V and 9 bases from J, the gap between germline ends came to 16 bases. The CDR3 is made up of 14 amino acids. The CDR3, as DNA: TGTGCCACCAGCAGAGGGGACCACTCGCAGGGGCAGTACTTC. It translates to CATSRGDHSQGQYF.

The chain recombines TRBV4-1 with TRBJ2-2; 8 bases are a match to TRBD1. Unmatched junction bases numbered 9, after V lost 4 bases and J lost 5 bases. From germline, CDR1 is MGHRA and CDR2 YSYEKL. This CDR3 has 16 residues. This CDR3 is CASSRKTGAETGELFF. CDR3 in DNA: TGCGCCAGCAGCCGCAAGACAGGGGCCGAGACCGGGGAGCTGTTTTTT.

This clone occurred once. V gene TRBV5-8 combines with J gene TRBJ2-7; possibly TRBD1 for D (5 bases). The germline CDR1 and CDR2 sequences are SGHTS and YDEGEE. Trimming pared 0 bases from V and 10 bases from J, leaving 8 bases between. This CDR3 comprises 11 residues. The CDR3 DNA follows: TGTGCCAGCAGCTTGGTAGGGGCTCAGTACTTC. Its translation: CASSLVGAQYF.

This clone came up a few times. The chain couples TRBV6-1 to TRBJ2-1, with 10 bases identical to TRBD2. The V gene's germline CDR1 is MNHNS and CDR2 SASEGT. V lost 5 bases and J lost 8; bases outside the gene matches: 6. This CDR3 has 14 residues. In nucleotides, the CDR3 is TGTGCCAGCAGTACTAGCGGGAAATTTGATGAGCAGTTCTTC. Its protein product is CASSTSGKFDEQFF.

The chain uses TRBV6-5 and TRBJ2-7; TRBD1 matches 7 bases. Germline CDR1 reads MNHEY; CDR2 reads SVGAGI. The CDR3 spans 13 residues. The ends lost 6 bases at V and 4 bases at J; junction bases unmatched: 6. CDR3 in DNA: TGTGCCAGCAGCAACAGGGGAAAATACGAGCAGTACTTC. It encodes CASSNRGKYEQYF.

About this clone itself: The same CDR3 is also encoded by other DNA sequences in this sample. The V gene is TRBV5-1, the J gene TRBJ2-5; 14 nucleotides match TRBD2. CDR3 length equals 15 residues. Germline trimming cut 3 bases from V and 4 bases from J; bases unmatched to any gene: 2. Germline V gene sequence: CDR1 SGHRS, CDR2 YFSETQ. As DNA, the CDR3 is TGCGCCAGCAGCTCGGGACTAGCGGGAGTAGAGACCCAGTACTTC. Amino acids: CASSSGLAGVETQYF.

The chain joins TRBV16 to TRBJ2-5; 7 positions agree with TRBD2. Germline CDR1 is KGHSY and CDR2 is FQNENV. This CDR3 is built from 15 residues. Germline trimming cut 8 bases from V and 5 bases from J; bases unmatched to any gene: 14. CDR3 region: CASRRPGRALETQYF. CDR3 coding DNA: TGTGCCAGCCGCCGTCCAGGGAGGGCCTTGGAGACCCAGTACTTC.

On this clone itself: The same CDR3 also results from other DNA sequences found in this sample. The gene calls are TRBV7-9 and TRBJ2-1; D is unresolved. This CDR3 has 14 residues. The ends were cut back, 0 bases at V and 4 bases at J, with 7 bases in the middle. From germline, CDR1 is SEHNR and CDR2 FQNEAQ (reference sequence). In DNA, the CDR3 is TGTGCCAGCAGCTTAGCGGGTTCATACAATGAGCAGTTCTTC. It codes for CASSLAGSYNEQFF.

On this clone: Other DNA sequences from this sample encode an identical CDR3 as well. The chain has TRBV5-1 and TRBJ2-1; 11 bases match TRBD2. V shed 1 base and J 3 bases; nucleotides not matched to a gene: 0. Looked up from germline, CDR1 is SGHRS and CDR2 is YFSETQ. CDR3 size: 15 residues. CDR3 coding DNA: TGCGCCAGCAGCTTGACTAGCGGGAGCTACAATGAGCAGTTCTTC. This translates into CASSLTSGSYNEQFF. Using reference TRBV5-1 and TRBJ2-1 for the parts outside the CDR3, the full variable domain is KAGVTQTPRYLIKTRGQQVTLSCSPISGHRSVSWYQQTPGQGLQFLFEYFSETQRNKGNFPGRFSGRQFSNSRSEMNVSTLELGDSALYLCASSLTSGSYNEQFFGPGTRLTVL.

This clone was seen more than once but under ten times. The CDR3 here is CASSFATTGATGSEAFF. DNA for the CDR3: TGTGCCAGCAGCTTCGCCACCACAGGGGCGACAGGGTCTGAAGCTTTCTTT. The chain recombines TRBV7-8 with TRBJ1-1, with 7 positions matching TRBD1. The J segment lost 6 bases and the V segment lost 3 bases, leaving 16 bases of the junction unmatched. Germline CDR1 SGHVS, CDR2 FQNEAQ. This CDR3 comprises 17 residues.

This clone was found once. The chain combines TRBV13 with TRBJ2-2; D assignment may be TRBD1 or TRBD2 (5 bases each). CDR3 length equals 19 residues. The germline V gene has CDR1 PRHDT and CDR2 FYEKMQ (reference sequence). V shed 2 bases and J shed 1 base, with 20 bases lying between them. The CDR3 DNA reads as TGTGCCAGCAGCTTATACGTCTGGGGCGAGGGGATGAACACCGGGGAGCTGTTTTTT. Translated: CASSLYVWGEGMNTGELFF. Variable domain in full (rest from reference TRBV13 and TRBJ2-2): AAGVIQSPRHLIKEKRETATLKCYPIPRHDTVYWYQQGPGQDPQFLISFYEKMQSDKGSIPDRFSAQQFSDYHSELNMSSLELGDSALYFCASSLYVWGEGMNTGELFFGEGSRLTVL.